Following are 27 T cell receptor beta chains from one sample sequenced in a study of blood T cell repertoires in COVID-19. TCRdb's copy holds only in-frame clones and misses some; the assay was immunoSEQ multiplex PCR. The table has 200,000 or so clones, 80% to 95% seen once. Sequencing used peripheral blood. These TCRs come from a man in his 60s with COVID-19, enrolled during active disease.

The CDR3 coding sequence is TGTGCCAGTAGCCTACAGGCCCCGGAGGAGACCCAGTACTTC. Protein sequence: CASSLQAPEETQYF. The chain uses TRBV19 and TRBJ2-5, with a weak D call TRBD1 (5 bases). The germline V and J ends were trimmed by 6 bases and 5 bases, with 16 bases remaining between them. The CDR3 is 14 residues long. The germline V gene encodes CDR1 LNHDA and CDR2 SQIVND (reference sequence).

The rearrangement links TRBV7-2 to TRBJ2-3, with D possibly matching TRBD1 (6 bases). From germline, CDR1 is SGHTA and CDR2 FQGNSA. The CDR3 is 14 amino acids. Between the trimmed V and J ends, which lost 4 bases and 4 bases, there was a span of 12 bases. The CDR3 coding sequence is TGTGCCAGCAGCTCTTGGACAGCTCCAGATACGCAGTATTTT. Translating it yields CASSSWTAPDTQYF.

This clone was seen only a few times. Other DNA sequences from this sample encode an identical CDR3 as well. The gene calls are TRBV18 and TRBJ1-6; D not certain. CDR3 length: 15 residues. Germline lookup yields CDR1 KGHSH and CDR2 LQKENI. The germline V and J ends were trimmed by 3 bases and 0 bases, with 6 bases remaining between them. The CDR3 sequence: CASSPSLSYNSPLHF. CDR3 nucleotide sequence: TGTGCCAGCTCACCGTCCCTCTCCTATAATTCACCCCTCCACTTT.

The chain carries TRBV2 and TRBJ1-4; D may be TRBD1 (6 bases). Germline CDR1 SNHLY, CDR2 FYNNEI. V lost 11 bases to trimming and J lost 8 bases, with 18 bases between them. The CDR3 has 13 amino acids. CDR3 amino acids: CASGAGVEEKLFF. CDR3 DNA sequence: TGTGCCTCCGGGGCAGGGGTGGAGGAAAAACTGTTTTTT.

This clone was picked up one time. The V and J genes are TRBV4-1 and TRBJ2-6, with 10 bases identical to TRBD2. V was pared by 4 bases and J by 1 base, with 10 bases of the junction left unmatched. Germline CDR1 is MGHRA and CDR2 is YSYEKL. This CDR3 is 19 amino acids long. CDR3 in amino acids: CASSPFSASGSSGANVLTF. The CDR3 DNA is TGCGCCAGCAGCCCCTTTTCGGCTAGCGGGAGTTCTGGGGCCAACGTCCTGACTTTC.

The chain couples TRBV3-1 (or the pseudogene TRBV3-2) to TRBJ1-2; 8 nucleotides agree with TRBD1. The CDR3 has 15 amino acids. Germline lookup yields CDR1 LGHDT and CDR2 YNNKEL (reference sequence). After removal of 4 bases from V and 4 bases from J, the junction contained 8 bases not matched to a gene. CDR3 residues: CASSLRSDRGYGYTF. As DNA, the CDR3 is TGTGCCAGCAGCCTTAGAAGTGACAGGGGCTATGGCTACACCTTC.

The CDR3 region is CASSSEDRGLTGYTF. In DNA form, the CDR3 reads TGTGCCAGCAGCTCAGAAGACAGGGGGCTCACTGGCTACACCTTC. This sequence joins TRBV7-8 and TRBJ1-2; 10 bases match TRBD1. The CDR3 is 15 residues long. Trimming removed 4 bases from V and 7 bases from J; junction bases left unmatched: 9. CDR1 is SGHVS, CDR2 FQNEAQ, per germline.

V usage is TRBV18 and J usage is TRBJ1-2; 9 nucleotides agree with TRBD1. Germline V gives CDR1 KGHSH, CDR2 LQKENI. V lost 2 bases to trimming and J lost 6 bases; unmatched junction nucleotides: 1. This CDR3 has 13 amino acids. CDR3 nucleotides: TGTGCCAGCTCACCAGGGACAGGGCATGGCTACACCTTC. As protein: CASSPGTGHGYTF.

This clone occurred a few times. This chain connects TRBV7-2 to TRBJ1-1; D might be TRBD1 (5 bases). There are 18 residues in the CDR3. Germline CDR1 SGHTA, CDR2 FQGNSA. Between the trimmed V and J ends, which lost 2 bases and 0 bases, there was a span of 19 bases. In DNA, the CDR3 is TGTGCCAGCAGCTTAAGGGGATTTATAGCCAGAATGAACACTGAAGCTTTCTTT. It yields the protein CASSLRGFIARMNTEAFF. Full variable domain (remainder filled in from reference TRBV7-2 and TRBJ1-1): GAGVSQSPSNKVTEKGKDVELRCDPISGHTALYWYRQSLGQGLEFLIYFQGNSAPDKSGLPSDRFSAERTGGSVSTLTIQRTQQEDSAVYLCASSLRGFIARMNTEAFFGQGTRLTVV.

This clone was picked up one time. This chain links TRBV10-1 with TRBJ2-3; D possibly corresponds to TRBD2 (5 bases). This CDR3 spans 13 amino acids. Trimming cost V 7 bases and J 3 bases, with 11 bases left between them. Looked up from germline, CDR1 is WNHNN and CDR2 is SYGVQD (reference sequence). The CDR3, as DNA: TGCGCCAGCAACGAGGGTATAACAGATACGCAGTATTTT. Amino acid sequence: CASNEGITDTQYF.

The DNA for the CDR3 is TGTGCCAGCAAAGAAAGGGGTCTGATGGGGGGCTACACCTTC. Encoded protein: CASKERGLMGGYTF. The V gene is TRBV2, the J gene TRBJ1-2, with TRBD1 as a possible D gene (5 bases). The V end lost 7 bases, the J end lost 8 bases, and 20 bases lay between the germline ends. Germline V gene data show CDR1 as SNHLY and CDR2 as FYNNEI. The CDR3 totals 14 residues.

The chain is built from TRBV2 and TRBJ2-2; possible D gene TRBD2, 5 bases. The germline V gene encodes CDR1 SNHLY and CDR2 FYNNEI. The CDR3 is 14 residues long. Between the trimmed V and J ends, which lost 1 base and 5 bases, there was a span of 8 bases. CDR3 sequence reads: CASSEGRRTGELFF. CDR3 in DNA: TGTGCCAGCAGTGAAGGCAGGAGGACCGGGGAGCTGTTTTTT.

This clone turned up a few times. This chain connects TRBV2 to TRBJ2-1, with 11 bases that match TRBD2. The length of the CDR3 is 15 residues. V shed 6 bases and J 9 bases; nucleotides not matched to a gene: 10. The germline gives CDR1 SNHLY, CDR2 FYNNEI. The CDR3 here is CASSPTSGRVGEQFF. The CDR3 coding sequence is TGTGCCAGCAGCCCAACTAGCGGGAGAGTCGGTGAGCAGTTCTTC.

The chain couples TRBV2 to TRBJ2-2; TRBD1 aligns across 7 bases. Germline V CDR1 and CDR2: SNHLY, FYNNEI. The V gene end was trimmed by 6 bases and the J gene end by 2 bases; junction bases not matched to a gene: 6. The CDR3 runs 15 residues. DNA for the CDR3: TGTGCCAGCAGCCGGGACAGACAAAACACCGGGGAGCTGTTTTTT. As protein: CASSRDRQNTGELFF.

The gene calls are TRBV6-6 and TRBJ2-7, with 12 bases matching TRBD2. The CDR3 is 14 residues long. The V gene's germline CDR1 is MNHNY and CDR2 SVGAGI (reference sequence). V dropped 6 bases and J dropped 5; count of bases not matched to a gene: 5. The CDR3 region is CASRATSGSHEQYF. CDR3 bases: TGTGCCAGCAGGGCGACTAGCGGGAGTCACGAGCAGTACTTC.

This clone was observed a single time. The CDR3 sequence: CASSQQGTLWDEQFF. In DNA, the CDR3 is TGCGCCAGCAGTCAACAGGGGACCCTATGGGATGAGCAGTTCTTC. The chain is built from TRBV23-1 and TRBJ2-1; tentative D call: TRBD1 (6 bases). TRBV23-1 is an ORF, and what it does is uncertain. This CDR3 is built from 15 residues. The ends were cut back, 2 bases at V and 8 bases at J, with 16 bases in the middle.

This sequence joins TRBV18 and TRBJ2-1; 7 nucleotides agree with TRBD2. With 3 bases clipped from V and 0 bases from J, the junction kept 8 bases outside the gene matches. CDR1 and CDR2 from the germline V gene are KGHSH and LQKENI. CDR3 length: 17 residues. CDR3 in DNA: TGTGCCAGCTCACCGAGCCTAGCGGCCCTCTCCTACAATGAGCAGTTCTTC. Translating gives CASSPSLAALSYNEQFF.

V and J are TRBV7-2 and TRBJ1-6; the match to TRBD1 covers 12 bases. Germline lookup yields CDR1 SGHTA and CDR2 FQGNSA. The ends lost 5 bases at V and 8 bases at J; junction bases unmatched: 4. The CDR3 runs 15 residues. The DNA for the CDR3 is TGTGCCAGCAGCCGGGACAGGGGGCTGGATTCACCCCTCCACTTT. The encoded protein is CASSRDRGLDSPLHF. The full variable domain, with the rest looked up from reference TRBV7-2 and TRBJ1-6, is GAGVSQSPSNKVTEKGKDVELRCDPISGHTALYWYRQSLGQGLEFLIYFQGNSAPDKSGLPSDRFSAERTGGSVSTLTIQRTQQEDSAVYLCASSRDRGLDSPLHFGNGTRLTVT.

The chain combines TRBV7-2 with TRBJ2-5, with 8 bases that match TRBD2. Germline trimming cut 1 base from V and 1 base from J; bases unmatched to any gene: 8. This CDR3 is built from 17 residues. The germline gives CDR1 SGHTA, CDR2 FQGNSA. CDR3 region: CASSLEGRLAFQETQYF. The CDR3 DNA reads as TGTGCCAGCAGCTTAGAAGGCCGACTAGCGTTCCAAGAGACCCAGTACTTC. Using reference TRBV7-2 and TRBJ2-5 for the parts outside the CDR3, the full variable domain is GAGVSQSPSNKVTEKGKDVELRCDPISGHTALYWYRQSLGQGLEFLIYFQGNSAPDKSGLPSDRFSAERTGGSVSTLTIQRTQQEDSAVYLCASSLEGRLAFQETQYFGPGTRLLVL.

The chain recombines TRBV5-4 with TRBJ1-2; 8 nucleotides line up with TRBD1. J gave up 9 bases and V 0 bases, and 10 bases lay outside the gene matches. From germline, CDR1 is SGHNT and CDR2 YYREEE (reference sequence). This CDR3 has 15 amino acids. The CDR3 DNA is TGTGCCAGCAGCTTGGTCCAGGGGGCATATACGAGCTACACCTTC. Translating it yields CASSLVQGAYTSYTF.

V usage is TRBV5-5 and J usage is TRBJ1-2; 11 bases map to TRBD1. Germline CDR1 reads SGHKS; CDR2 reads YYEKEE (reference sequence). This CDR3 spans 13 amino acids. The junction had 4 bases not matched to a gene; V was cut back by 4 bases and J by 8 bases. This CDR3 is CASSNRDRGGYTF. In nucleotides, the CDR3 is TGTGCCAGCAGCAACCGGGACAGGGGGGGCTACACCTTC. Full variable domain (rest looked up from reference TRBV5-5 and TRBJ1-2): DAGVTQSPTHLIKTRGQQVTLRCSPISGHKSVSWYQQVLGQGPQFIFQYYEKEERGRGNFPDRFSARQFPNYSSELNVNALLLGDSALYLCASSNRDRGGYTFGSGTRLTVV.

The chain is built from TRBV6-2 or TRBV6-3 and TRBJ1-1; D unresolved. Germline V gives CDR1 MNHEY, CDR2 SVGEGT. The length of the CDR3 is 12 residues. Deletions cut 2 bases from V and 10 bases from J, with 11 bases between. The CDR3 DNA is TGTGCCAGCAGTTACGGTGCGGGTTCAGCTTTCTTT. It is translated as CASSYGAGSAFF.

The rearrangement joins TRBV18 to TRBJ2-7; possibly TRBD2 for D (6 bases). The length of the CDR3 is 15 residues. Trimming shortened V by 3 bases and J by 0 bases, and 12 bases separated the two germline ends. Germline CDR1 and CDR2: KGHSH and LQKENI. The CDR3 sequence is CASSPGDFHSYEQYF. In nucleotides, the CDR3 is TGTGCCAGCTCACCTGGGGACTTCCACTCCTACGAGCAGTACTTC.

This clone has a single count. The chain links TRBV30 to TRBJ1-6; possible D gene TRBD1, 6 bases. Trimming stripped 0 bases from V and 10 bases from J, with 16 bases between. Germline CDR1 reads GTSNPN; CDR2 reads SVGIG (reference sequence). The CDR3 is made up of 15 amino acids. For the CDR3, the DNA is TGTGCCTGGAGTGTACGAGGCAGGGGATACTCACCCCTCCACTTT. Protein: CAWSVRGRGYSPLHF.

There are a few counts of this clone. This chain connects TRBV18 to TRBJ2-5; 10 bases are shared with TRBD2. CDR3 length equals 16 residues. Per the germline V gene, CDR1 is KGHSH and CDR2 is LQKENI. J gave up 5 bases and V 5 bases, and 11 bases lay outside the gene matches. The CDR3 DNA reads as TGTGCCAGCTCAGCTAGCGGGGGCTTCCCCTCCGAGACCCAGTACTTC. It is translated as CASSASGGFPSETQYF.

This rearrangement joins TRBV28 to TRBJ2-3; TRBD2 matches at 10 bases. This CDR3 is 14 amino acids long. The V gene's germline CDR1 is MDHEN and CDR2 SYDVKM. Trimming cost V 7 bases and J 8 bases; bases outside gene matches: 9. CDR3 DNA: TGTGCCAGCACCCCTAGCGGGAGCGGAGGTACGCAGTATTTT. Protein sequence: CASTPSGSGGTQYF.

The rearrangement joins TRBV19 to TRBJ1-1; 9 nucleotides match TRBD1. Germline V CDR1 and CDR2: LNHDA, SQIVND (reference sequence). There are 15 residues in the CDR3. After removal of 3 bases from V and 11 bases from J, the junction contained 13 bases not matched to a gene. CDR3 in amino acids: CASSMPPGQGLRAFF. Here the CDR3 DNA reads TGTGCCAGTAGTATGCCCCCGGGACAGGGATTACGGGCTTTCTTT.